The T cell receptor beta chain under discussion was sequenced for a study of shared clonotypes between healthy human individuals. Findings of the study overall: Naive CD4 clonotype sharing across a few donors was about 5.3%. Researchers sampled blood only, noting tissue repertoires likely differ. Clonotypes shared by all four donors outscored non-shared clonotypes in generation probability.

Here immunoSEQ multiplex PCR was the method, and the copy in TCRdb shows in-frame clones only, minus some. The table lists around 1 million clones, approximately 80% of them singletons. Turning to this clone: What it recognizes is unknown. One end of the junction is discordant with germline, which a read error may explain.

The CDR3 extends over 12 amino acids. In germline, CDR1 is ENHRY, CDR2 SYGVKD. This TCR came from a young man in good health. The sample taken for sequencing was memory CD4+ T cells sorted from blood. Subset specified: CD45RA-negative fraction. This chain joins TRBV10-3 and TRBJ1-1; 8 positions match TRBD1. The CDR3 loop is CAISRGTGQLSW. DNA of the CDR3: TGTGCCATCAGCCGGGGGACAGGCCAGCTCTCGTGG.